The rows below give T cell receptor beta chains drawn from one sample of a study of OX40 agonist ivuxolimab in advanced cancers. Produced via immunoSEQ multiplex PCR; TCRdb's table is partial and in-frame only. This sample has tens of thousands of clones; under 90% occur once, and the top ten carry 6.5% to 8.5%. Specimen: CD4+ or CD8+ T cells sorted from blood, collected in a trial of the OX40 agonist ivuxolimab. These receptors were obtained from an adult with an advanced solid tumor such as melanoma, head and neck, liver or kidney cancer. The CDR3 runs from the conserved cysteine through the conserved F or W. The order of the fields is V gene, D gene, clone size, J gene, CDR3 protein, CDR3 DNA. A D gene is named only where the DNA matches it firmly. Part of the rows lack a size; the others show once, few, many or a class for expanded clones.

v_gene: TRBV30; d_gene: .; abundance: .; j_gene: TRBJ1-3; CDR3aa: CAWSPTGFGNTIYF; CDR3nt: TGTGCCTGGAGCCCAACAGGTTTTGGAAACACCATATATTTT
v_gene: TRBV2; d_gene: TRBD1; abundance: .; j_gene: TRBJ1-2; CDR3aa: CADSRDQGVNGYTF; CDR3nt: TGTGCCGATAGTCGAGATCAGGGGGTAAATGGCTACACCTTC
v_gene: TRBV10-3; d_gene: TRBD2; abundance: .; j_gene: TRBJ2-1; CDR3aa: CAISEGLAEYNEQFF; CDR3nt: TGTGCCATCAGTGAGGGACTAGCGGAATACAATGAGCAGTTCTTC
v_gene: TRBV9; d_gene: TRBD2; abundance: .; j_gene: TRBJ2-7; CDR3aa: CASSPRTSGGTYEQYF; CDR3nt: TGTGCCAGCAGCCCCCGCACTAGCGGGGGGACCTACGAGCAGTACTTC
v_gene: TRBV29-1; d_gene: .; abundance: .; j_gene: TRBJ1-2; CDR3aa: CSVIGTENYGYTF; CDR3nt: TGCAGCGTTATCGGGACGGAGAACTATGGCTACACCTTC
v_gene: TRBV7-9; d_gene: TRBD2; abundance: few; j_gene: TRBJ2-1; CDR3aa: CASSGTSGDNYNEQFF; CDR3nt: TGTGCCAGCAGCGGGACTAGCGGGGACAATTACAATGAGCAGTTCTTC
v_gene: TRBV30; d_gene: .; abundance: .; j_gene: TRBJ1-1; CDR3aa: CAWRVRGRNTEAFF; CDR3nt: TGTGCCTGGAGAGTTCGGGGGCGGAACACTGAAGCTTTCTTT
v_gene: TRBV19; d_gene: TRBD1; abundance: .; j_gene: TRBJ2-1; CDR3aa: CASSPGQISYNEQFF; CDR3nt: TGTGCCAGTAGTCCGGGACAGATCTCCTACAATGAGCAGTTCTTC
v_gene: TRBV28; d_gene: TRBD1; abundance: .; j_gene: TRBJ1-2; CDR3aa: CASSIHKGAPNYGYTF; CDR3nt: TGTGCCAGCAGTATCCACAAGGGGGCGCCCAACTATGGCTACACCTTC
v_gene: TRBV7-2; d_gene: TRBD1; abundance: .; j_gene: TRBJ2-7; CDR3aa: CASRKGGQVSYEQYF; CDR3nt: TGTGCCAGCAGAAAGGGGGGACAGGTTTCCTACGAGCAGTACTTC
v_gene: TRBV7-9; d_gene: TRBD1; abundance: .; j_gene: TRBJ1-2; CDR3aa: CASSGGQGARGYTF; CDR3nt: TGTGCCAGCAGCGGGGGACAGGGGGCGCGAGGCTACACCTTC
v_gene: TRBV5-1; d_gene: TRBD1; abundance: .; j_gene: TRBJ2-7; CDR3aa: CASSLGTGGYEQYF; CDR3nt: TGCGCCAGCAGCTTGGGGACAGGGGGCTACGAGCAGTACTTC
v_gene: TRBV4-3; d_gene: TRBD1; abundance: .; j_gene: TRBJ2-5; CDR3aa: CASSQGTGGRETQYF; CDR3nt: TGCGCCAGCAGCCAAGGGACAGGGGGCAGGGAGACCCAGTACTTC
v_gene: TRBV9; d_gene: TRBD1; abundance: once; j_gene: TRBJ1-6; CDR3aa: CASSGRDRASPLHF; CDR3nt: TGTGCCAGCAGCGGCCGGGACAGGGCTTCACCCCTCCACTTT
v_gene: TRBV4-2; d_gene: .; abundance: .; j_gene: TRBJ2-5; CDR3aa: CASSQEGTEETQYF; CDR3nt: TGTGCCAGCAGCCAAGAGGGGACGGAAGAGACCCAGTACTTC
v_gene: TRBV11-3; d_gene: TRBD2; abundance: .; j_gene: TRBJ2-5; CDR3aa: CASSSGLAVQETQYF; CDR3nt: TGTGCCAGCAGCTCGGGACTAGCTGTTCAAGAGACCCAGTACTTC
v_gene: TRBV5-1; d_gene: .; abundance: .; j_gene: TRBJ2-7; CDR3aa: CASSNLDGFNEQYF; CDR3nt: TGCGCCAGCAGCAATTTAGACGGATTTAACGAGCAGTACTTC
v_gene: TRBV2; d_gene: .; abundance: many; j_gene: TRBJ1-3; CDR3aa: CAIRKGGSNSGNTIYF; CDR3nt: TGTGCCATAAGGAAGGGGGGGTCCAACTCTGGAAACACCATATATTTT
v_gene: TRBV25-1; d_gene: TRBD2; abundance: .; j_gene: TRBJ2-5; CDR3aa: CASSESGGSGGVQETQYF; CDR3nt: TGTGCCAGCAGTGAATCAGGCGGTAGCGGGGGGGTACAAGAGACCCAGTACTTC
v_gene: TRBV27; d_gene: TRBD2; abundance: .; j_gene: TRBJ2-1; CDR3aa: CASSFTTSGRTRDYNEQFF; CDR3nt: TGTGCCAGCAGTTTCACGACTAGCGGGAGGACTAGAGACTACAATGAGCAGTTCTTC
v_gene: TRBV7-9; d_gene: .; abundance: .; j_gene: TRBJ2-1; CDR3aa: CASSLGGSGYNEQFF; CDR3nt: TGTGCCAGCAGCCTCGGGGGTAGCGGCTACAATGAGCAGTTCTTC
v_gene: TRBV19; d_gene: TRBD1; abundance: .; j_gene: TRBJ2-7; CDR3aa: CASSGRTGSHEQYF; CDR3nt: TGTGCCAGTAGTGGGCGGACAGGCTCCCACGAGCAGTACTTC
v_gene: TRBV6-5; d_gene: TRBD1; abundance: .; j_gene: TRBJ1-2; CDR3aa: CASSPGQGDYGYTF; CDR3nt: TGTGCCAGCAGTCCGGGACAGGGGGACTATGGCTACACCTTC
v_gene: TRBV10-2; d_gene: TRBD1; abundance: .; j_gene: TRBJ2-2; CDR3aa: CASRTGGSTGELFF; CDR3nt: TGCGCCAGCAGGACAGGGGGAAGTACCGGGGAGCTGTTTTTT
v_gene: TRBV4-3; d_gene: .; abundance: .; j_gene: TRBJ1-3; CDR3aa: CASSQDPTTTGNTIYF; CDR3nt: TGCGCCAGCAGCCAAGATCCTACAACCACTGGAAACACCATATATTTT
v_gene: TRBV5-1; d_gene: TRBD2; abundance: .; j_gene: TRBJ2-1; CDR3aa: CASSLGTSGSNEQFF; CDR3nt: TGCGCCAGCAGCTTGGGAACTAGCGGGAGCAATGAGCAGTTCTTC
v_gene: TRBV4-3; d_gene: TRBD1; abundance: .; j_gene: TRBJ1-2; CDR3aa: CASSQYWDRGLYGYTF; CDR3nt: TGCGCCAGCAGCCAGTACTGGGACAGGGGTCTATATGGCTACACCTTC
v_gene: TRBV11-2; d_gene: .; abundance: .; j_gene: TRBJ1-1; CDR3aa: CASSLVLGSGQRNTEAFF; CDR3nt: TGTGCCAGCAGCTTAGTCTTAGGTAGTGGACAGAGGAACACTGAAGCTTTCTTT
v_gene: TRBV5-1; d_gene: .; abundance: .; j_gene: TRBJ1-3; CDR3aa: CASRRDGTGRSGNTIYF; CDR3nt: TGCGCCAGCAGGAGAGACGGGACGGGACGCTCTGGAAACACCATATATTTT
v_gene: TRBV29-1; d_gene: .; abundance: .; j_gene: TRBJ2-1; CDR3aa: CSVERSNRYNEQFF; CDR3nt: TGCAGCGTTGAAAGATCGAATAGATACAATGAGCAGTTCTTC
v_gene: TRBV7-9; d_gene: .; abundance: .; j_gene: TRBJ1-2; CDR3aa: CASSSLDAANYGYTF; CDR3nt: TGTGCCAGCAGCTCGCTGGACGCAGCTAACTATGGCTACACCTTC
v_gene: TRBV7-8; d_gene: TRBD1; abundance: .; j_gene: TRBJ2-7; CDR3aa: CASSPRQGAYEQYF; CDR3nt: TGTGCCAGCAGCCCCAGACAGGGGGCCTACGAGCAGTACTTC
v_gene: TRBV6-5; d_gene: TRBD1; abundance: .; j_gene: TRBJ1-6; CDR3aa: CASRTLQGSSPLHF; CDR3nt: TGTGCCAGCAGAACGCTACAGGGGAGTTCACCCCTCCACTTT
v_gene: TRBV15; d_gene: .; abundance: medium-sized; j_gene: TRBJ1-3; CDR3aa: CATSRKSEPGNTIYF; CDR3nt: TGTGCCACCAGCAGAAAGTCCGAACCGGGAAACACCATATATTTT
v_gene: TRBV13; d_gene: .; abundance: .; j_gene: TRBJ1-1; CDR3aa: CASSPIGHPDGAFF; CDR3nt: TGTGCCAGCAGCCCCATAGGACACCCGGACGGAGCTTTCTTT
v_gene: TRBV7-2; d_gene: .; abundance: .; j_gene: TRBJ1-6; CDR3aa: CASSPRQSSYNSPLHF; CDR3nt: TGTGCCAGCAGCCCTAGACAGAGCTCCTATAATTCACCCCTCCACTTT
v_gene: TRBV27; d_gene: .; abundance: .; j_gene: TRBJ2-3; CDR3aa: CASSLLGALPTDTQYF; CDR3nt: TGTGCCAGCAGTTTATTGGGGGCGCTTCCCACAGATACGCAGTATTTT
v_gene: TRBV4-3; d_gene: .; abundance: few; j_gene: TRBJ1-2; CDR3aa: CASSQEGAGYTF; CDR3nt: TGCGCCAGCAGCCAAGAAGGGGCTGGCTACACCTTC
v_gene: TRBV28; d_gene: .; abundance: .; j_gene: TRBJ2-7; CDR3aa: CASNGSPRLKEQYF; CDR3nt: TGTGCCAGCAACGGTTCGCCGCGGTTAAAAGAGCAGTACTTC
v_gene: TRBV7-2; d_gene: .; abundance: .; j_gene: TRBJ2-1; CDR3aa: CASRYRGFNNEQFF; CDR3nt: TGTGCCAGCAGGTACCGGGGGTTCAACAATGAGCAGTTCTTC
v_gene: TRBV5-1; d_gene: .; abundance: once; j_gene: TRBJ1-1; CDR3aa: CASSPQGPTEAFF; CDR3nt: TGCGCCAGCAGCCCCCAGGGGCCCACTGAAGCTTTCTTT
v_gene: TRBV19; d_gene: .; abundance: once; j_gene: TRBJ2-6; CDR3aa: CASSHQASGANVLTF; CDR3nt: TGTGCCAGTAGTCATCAAGCCTCTGGGGCCAACGTCCTGACTTTC
v_gene: TRBV11-3; d_gene: .; abundance: .; j_gene: TRBJ2-2; CDR3aa: CASSPRNRANTGELFF; CDR3nt: TGTGCCAGCAGCCCCCGAAACAGGGCGAACACCGGGGAGCTGTTTTTT
v_gene: TRBV27; d_gene: .; abundance: .; j_gene: TRBJ2-1; CDR3aa: CASRQFRGAYNEQFF; CDR3nt: TGTGCCAGCAGGCAATTTAGGGGTGCCTACAATGAGCAGTTCTTC
v_gene: TRBV5-1; d_gene: TRBD2; abundance: once; j_gene: TRBJ2-5; CDR3aa: CASSTGTSGQETQYF; CDR3nt: TGCGCCAGCAGCACCGGGACTAGCGGGCAAGAGACCCAGTACTTC
v_gene: TRBV18; d_gene: TRBD1; abundance: .; j_gene: TRBJ2-5; CDR3aa: CASSGQGMVETQYF; CDR3nt: TGTGCCAGCTCAGGACAGGGAATGGTTGAGACCCAGTACTTC
v_gene: TRBV2; d_gene: .; abundance: once; j_gene: TRBJ1-2; CDR3aa: CASSEVFLRSTRGYTF; CDR3nt: TGTGCCAGCAGTGAAGTCTTTCTGAGGTCAACCCGCGGCTACACCTTC
v_gene: TRBV7-8; d_gene: .; abundance: .; j_gene: TRBJ1-3; CDR3aa: CASSLFTVSGNTIYF; CDR3nt: TGTGCCAGCAGCTTATTTACCGTCTCTGGAAACACCATATATTTT
v_gene: TRBV4-3; d_gene: .; abundance: .; j_gene: TRBJ1-2; CDR3aa: CASSQDGTYGYTF; CDR3nt: TGCGCCAGCAGCCAAGATGGGACTTATGGCTACACCTTC
v_gene: TRBV7-3; d_gene: .; abundance: .; j_gene: TRBJ1-1; CDR3aa: CASSLTSGSNTEAFF; CDR3nt: TGTGCCAGCAGCTTAACTTCGGGTTCGAACACTGAAGCTTTCTTT
v_gene: TRBV28; d_gene: .; abundance: few; j_gene: TRBJ1-2; CDR3aa: CASSAIGGLWGYTF; CDR3nt: TGTGCCAGCAGTGCGATAGGGGGTCTTTGGGGCTACACCTTC
v_gene: TRBV5-4; d_gene: .; abundance: .; j_gene: TRBJ2-1; CDR3aa: CASSLDLGDEQFF; CDR3nt: TGTGCCAGCAGCTTGGATTTAGGGGATGAGCAGTTCTTC
v_gene: TRBV5-1; d_gene: .; abundance: .; j_gene: TRBJ2-7; CDR3aa: CASSLRSGQNYEQYF; CDR3nt: TGCGCCAGCAGCTTGAGGTCGGGACAAAACTACGAGCAGTACTTC
v_gene: TRBV7-8; d_gene: .; abundance: few; j_gene: TRBJ2-1; CDR3aa: CASSLDNGDEQFF; CDR3nt: TGTGCCAGCAGCTTAGACAATGGTGATGAGCAGTTCTTC